The 7 T cell receptor beta chains in this list originate from one sample, sequenced in a study of blood T cells in healthy people across ages. Through a sample-barcoded 5' primer and a J-beta primer mix, a second PCR was run for roughly 6 to 12 cycles. TCRdb re-derived calls from the 5' RACE reads in MiXCR, one entry per CDR3 protein. This table has 550,000 to 800,000 distinct CDR3 sequences, over 20% appearing once. Sequencing input: blood. The receptors shown here come from a man in his sixties or seventies in good health.

This clonotype was seen more than once but under ten times. The rearrangement uses TRBV20-1 and TRBJ2-2, with a weak D call TRBD2 (6 bases). Trimming removed 5 bases from V and 4 bases from J, with 17 bases in between. Germline V gene lookup returns CDR1 DFQATT and CDR2 SNEGSKA (reference sequence). This CDR3 is 15 amino acids long. CDR3 amino acids: CSAGPLAEVTGELFF. The CDR3 bases are TGCAGTGCTGGCCCGTTAGCGGAAGTCACCGGGGAGCTGTTTTTT.

V is TRBV5-1 and J is TRBJ2-5; TRBD1 is a possible D gene (6 bases). CDR3 length: 14 residues. V shed 2 bases and J shed 2 bases, with 10 bases lying between them. Germline assignment: CDR1 SGHRS and CDR2 YFSETQ. In DNA, the CDR3 is TGCGCCAGCAGCTTCCGGACAGCGCAAGAGACCCAGTACTTC. It yields the protein CASSFRTAQETQYF.

The genes are TRBV15 and TRBJ1-2; D perhaps matches TRBD1 (6 bases). V dropped 0 bases and J dropped 2 bases, with 10 bases sitting between them. The CDR3 consists of 15 residues. CDR1 and CDR2 (germline): LNHNV, YYDKDF (reference sequence). The DNA of the CDR3 is TGTGCCACCAGCAGAGAGAAGGGGGGCAACTATGGCTACACCTTC. Amino acids: CATSREKGGNYGYTF.

This clonotype was picked up many times. The chain has TRBV29-1 and TRBJ2-7; 7 bases map to TRBD2. This CDR3 has 14 amino acids. J was trimmed by 6 bases and V by 2 bases; bases with no gene match: 10. Germline values: CDR1 SQVTM, CDR2 ANQGSEA. CDR3 bases: TGCAGCGTTGAAATCGGGACTACTAATTCCGAGCAGTACTTC. Translation gives CSVEIGTTNSEQYF.

The chain combines TRBV4-1 with TRBJ2-5; 10 nucleotides align to TRBD1. The J call is uncertain, as TRBJ2-7 better fits the DNA end. The CDR3 spans 14 residues. In germline, CDR1 is MGHRA, CDR2 YSYEKL. The CDR3 DNA reads TGCGCCAGCAGCCACGGGACAGGGGCCTACGAGCAGTACTTC. Translated, it gives CASSHGTGAYEQYF.

V gene TRBV4-1 combines with J gene TRBJ2-1; 10 bases match TRBD2. Losses at the gene ends were 4 bases for V and 6 bases for J; bases not matched to a gene: 9. This CDR3 is built from 16 residues. Looked up from germline, CDR1 is MGHRA and CDR2 is YSYEKL. This CDR3 is CASSLGSGRQINEQFF. Written as DNA, the CDR3 is TGCGCCAGCAGCCTAGGTAGCGGGAGGCAAATCAATGAGCAGTTCTTC.

This clonotype was detected once. The CDR3 DNA reads TGTGCCAGCAGTTCACTCGGCCCAGGGCCTACCTACGAGCAGTACTTC. Translation gives CASSSLGPGPTYEQYF. The rearrangement joins TRBV27 to TRBJ2-7, with D tentatively TRBD1 (5 bases). Between the trimmed V and J ends, which lost 4 bases and 2 bases, there was a span of 18 bases. The CDR3 totals 16 residues. Germline V gives CDR1 MNHEY, CDR2 SMNVEV (reference sequence).